What follows describes a single T cell receptor beta chain. No antigen is known for it. No per-base quality is available; no much larger clone lies one base away. This record comes from a study of T cell repertoires in cytomegalovirus infection (dated by TCRdb to between 2019 and 2020). Context from the whole study: Because public TCR beta signatures pointed to carriage of CMV infection together with the matching HLA type, the HLA type of each donor mattered for the analysis.

Broader findings and caveats from the paper: The ex vivo response was dominated by HLA-C-restricted CMV-specific TCR beta clonotypes, which also provided the single most frequent clonotype in two of eight donors. Cumulative frequency of public TCR beta family members discriminated carriers of CMV infection plus the relevant HLA type in this cohort and an independent 352-donor cohort.

These reads were obtained on an Illumina HiSeq 1500. The public reads were run again by TCRdb, first through fastp at Q25 and then through MiXCR, and only productive beta chains were kept. Records with the same CDR3 protein are collapsed into one entry carrying the most frequent genes and DNA. Counted in this sample were under 150,000 distinct CDR3 sequences; under 30% of them appeared once. 30% to 40% of the sample goes to the ten largest clones. The sequenced sample was PBMCs, sequenced either directly or after in vitro stimulation (not recorded which). The receptor was derived from a human donor in good health (CMV status not recorded). Some clones in this sample may be carry-over from other donors' samples.

This receptor carries the CDR3 CASQYGADEQYF. The nucleotide sequence is TGTGCCAGTCAGTACGGGGCCGACGAGCAGTACTTC. The chain is made from TRBV28 and TRBJ2-7; the D call is possibly TRBD1 or TRBD2, each sharing 5 bases. CDR3 length: 12 amino acids, cysteine to phenylalanine. Solely the CDR3 DNA is kept, with 36 bases framed from the first base. Taken from the germline V gene, the CDR1 and CDR2 loops are MDHEN and SYDVKM. V is pared back by 9 bases and J by 5 bases, with 14 bases lying between the germline termini.